The present TCR beta chain was sequenced within a study of shared clonotypes between healthy human individuals. Study-level findings and limits: Only blood samples were collected, and tissue repertoires likely differ.

The authors split each subset's genomic DNA evenly across several immunoSEQ plates. Sequencing used immunoSEQ multiplex PCR; TCRdb keeps in-frame clones, though not all of them. The sample consists of about 1.5 million clones, around 97% of them appearing once. A note on this clone: Antigen: not known.

The donors, all of them Caucasian adults, lived in Nashville, Tennessee. The sequenced sample was naive CD4+ T cells sorted from blood. Regarding subset: CD45RA+ positively selected. This receptor was identified in a man aged 30-40 years in good health.

The CDR3 loop reads CASSQDKVGVETQYF. The CDR3 nucleotides are TGCGCCAGCAGCCAAGATAAGGTGGGAGTAGAGACCCAGTACTTC. J is TRBJ2-5 and V is TRBV4-3; a weak D match, TRBD2 (5 bases). Trimming left V 0 bases short and J 4 bases short, with 12 bases between. The CDR3 has 15 amino acids. Germline V gene data show CDR1 as LGHNA and CDR2 as YSLEER.